This T cell receptor (beta chain) was recovered during a study of blood T cell repertoires in COVID-19. On the study more broadly: The United States, Italy and Spain supplied acute and convalescent COVID-19 samples. PBMCs, B-cell-depleted T cells, or T cells provided the cDNA or gDNA that made up the material.

The CDR3 sequence is 15 residues long. The ends were cut back, 3 bases at V and 1 base at J, with 12 bases in the middle. Looked up from germline, CDR1 is GTSNPN and CDR2 is SVGIG (reference sequence). Original processing notes: Scientists estimated how many nucleated cells there were by amplifying reference gene primers. Measured with immunoSEQ multiplex PCR; TCRdb has only the in-frame clones, and not every one. The DNA was the basis for D and trimming; V, J and clone size are from that table. This repertoire shows about 530,000 clones, 85% to 90% found once; its top ten account for 7.8%. Recruited during active infection, patients (from Seattle) were subsequently followed longitudinally.

The rearrangement joins TRBV30 to TRBJ2-2; tentatively, D is TRBD1 (6 bases). The sequenced material came from peripheral blood. This TCR was sampled from a woman in her forties or fifties with COVID-19, enrolled during active disease. This chain's CDR3 is CAWSAGTLNTGELFF. In DNA form, the CDR3 reads TGTGCCTGGAGCGCCGGGACACTGAACACCGGGGAGCTGTTTTTT.